Below, 14 T cell receptor beta chains from the same sample are listed, as sequenced in a study of OX40 agonist ivuxolimab in advanced cancers. Method: immunoSEQ multiplex PCR; TCRdb's copy keeps in-frame clones and lacks some. The table lists some 35,000 clones, 87% of them singletons. The material was CD4+ or CD8+ T cells sorted from blood, obtained in a trial of the OX40 agonist ivuxolimab. The source is an adult with an advanced solid tumor such as melanoma, head and neck, liver or kidney cancer.

The chain joins TRBV11-2 to TRBJ2-3, with D possibly being TRBD1 (5 bases). Trimming pared 4 bases from V and 6 bases from J, leaving 11 bases between. Germline CDR1 reads SGHAT; CDR2 reads FQNNGV. The CDR3 has 13 amino acids. The CDR3, as DNA: TGTGCCAGCAGCTCAGAAAAGGGGGATACGCAGTATTTT. It codes for CASSSEKGDTQYF. The variable domain in full, completed from reference TRBV11-2 and TRBJ2-3, reads EAGVAQSPRYKIIEKRQSVAFWCNPISGHATLYWYQQILGQGPKLLIQFQNNGVVDDSQLPKDRFSAERLKGVDSTLKIQPAKLEDSAVYLCASSSEKGDTQYFGPGTRLTVL.

This chain connects TRBV2 to TRBJ2-1; D remains unclear. This CDR3 comprises 12 residues. Germline assignment: CDR1 SNHLY and CDR2 FYNNEI. The V end was cut by 8 bases, the J end by 12 bases, with 17 bases between. CDR3: CASGRYADGQFF. CDR3 nucleotides: TGTGCCAGCGGCCGTTATGCGGACGGGCAGTTCTTC.

This clone showed up just once. The chain couples TRBV7-6 to TRBJ2-7; D perhaps matches TRBD1 (5 bases). The CDR3 sequence is 13 residues long. Germline V lookup: CDR1 SGHVS, CDR2 FNYEAQ. The germline V and J ends were trimmed by 5 bases and 1 base, with 9 bases remaining between them. This chain's CDR3 is CASSAGHSYEQYF. The CDR3 nucleotides read TGTGCCAGCAGCGCTGGACATTCCTACGAGCAGTACTTC.

The count of this clone is one. This chain uses TRBV7-2 with TRBJ2-5; 7 bases are a match to TRBD2. V gave up 5 bases and J gave up 2 bases; unmatched junction bases: 5. From germline, CDR1 is SGHTA and CDR2 FQGNSA. The length of the CDR3 is 14 residues. The DNA of the CDR3 is TGTGCCAGCAGCCCGGCGGGAGAACAAGAGACCCAGTACTTC. As protein: CASSPAGEQETQYF. Full variable domain (missing parts from reference TRBV7-2 and TRBJ2-5): GAGVSQSPSNKVTEKGKDVELRCDPISGHTALYWYRQSLGQGLEFLIYFQGNSAPDKSGLPSDRFSAERTGGSVSTLTIQRTQQEDSAVYLCASSPAGEQETQYFGPGTRLLVL.

V gene TRBV28 combines with J gene TRBJ2-5, with D unclear. The germline V gene has CDR1 MDHEN and CDR2 SYDVKM. Trimming stripped 6 bases from V and 1 base from J, with 9 bases between. The CDR3 extends over 13 amino acids. CDR3 loop: CASRPAIQETQYF. The CDR3 coding sequence is TGTGCCAGCAGACCCGCCATCCAAGAGACCCAGTACTTC.

Regarding this clone: The same CDR3 can be traced to other DNA sequences in this sample. The chain couples TRBV18 to TRBJ1-5; no clear D. The CDR3 has 12 amino acids. The germline V and J ends were trimmed by 3 bases and 0 bases, with 0 bases remaining between them. The germline CDR1 and CDR2 sequences are KGHSH and LQKENI. Here the CDR3 reads CASSPSNQPQHF. Here the CDR3 DNA reads TGTGCCAGCTCACCTAGCAATCAGCCCCAGCATTTT.

This chain links TRBV7-8 with TRBJ1-5; 7 bases line up with TRBD1. V lost 1 base and J lost 0; bases outside the gene matches: 3. Germline V gene sequence: CDR1 SGHVS, CDR2 FQNEAQ. The CDR3 runs 16 residues. The CDR3 sequence: CASSLEGQYSNQPQHF. The CDR3, as DNA: TGTGCCAGCAGCTTAGAGGGACAGTATAGCAATCAGCCCCAGCATTTT.

The rearrangement uses TRBV7-8 and TRBJ2-3, with 7 bases that match TRBD2. The CDR3 runs to 17 residues. J was trimmed by 0 bases and V by 5 bases; bases with no gene match: 11. CDR1 SGHVS and CDR2 FQNEAQ come from the germline V gene. The DNA for the CDR3 is TGTGCCAGCAGCCGGACATTCAGCGGGGCTAGCACAGATACGCAGTATTTT. Its protein product is CASSRTFSGASTDTQYF.

This clone was counted only a few times. This chain joins TRBV6-5 and TRBJ2-1, with no clear D. V was clipped by 4 bases and J by 6 bases, with 13 bases between them. The germline CDR1 and CDR2 sequences are MNHEY and SVGAGI. This CDR3 contains 14 residues. CDR3 in amino acids: CASSSGGWGNEQFF. As DNA, the CDR3 is TGTGCCAGCAGTTCGGGCGGATGGGGCAATGAGCAGTTCTTC.

The chain combines TRBV9 with TRBJ2-5; tentative D call: TRBD1 (8 bases). Between the trimmed V and J ends, which lost 3 bases and 4 bases, there was a span of 13 bases. CDR1 SGDLS and CDR2 YYNGEE come from the germline V gene. This CDR3 contains 14 residues. CDR3 nucleotide sequence: TGTGCCAGCAGCGACAGGGGGGGCGGAGAGACCCAGTACTTC. Its protein product is CASSDRGGGETQYF.

The chain recombines TRBV27 with TRBJ2-6; D ambiguous. With 3 bases removed from V and 0 bases from J, the gap between germline ends came to 3 bases. From germline, CDR1 is MNHEY and CDR2 SMNVEV (reference sequence). The CDR3 consists of 14 residues. The CDR3 sequence is CASSFGSGANVLTF. The CDR3 bases are TGTGCCAGCAGTTTCGGCTCTGGGGCCAACGTCCTGACTTTC.

The rearrangement links TRBV4-2 to TRBJ2-5, with 7 bases lining up with TRBD1. Germline V gene lookup returns CDR1 LGHNA and CDR2 YNFKEQ. J was trimmed by 2 bases and V by 2 bases; bases with no gene match: 11. The CDR3 runs 17 residues. The CDR3 reads CASSQNRGDSAQETQYF. The CDR3 coding sequence is TGTGCCAGCAGCCAAAACAGGGGAGACTCGGCACAAGAGACCCAGTACTTC.

V gene TRBV7-9 combines with J gene TRBJ2-3; no firm D call. Germline assignment: CDR1 SEHNR and CDR2 FQNEAQ (reference sequence). The CDR3 contains 14 residues. Trimming removed 2 bases at V and 0 bases at J, with 6 bases between. CDR3 amino acids: CASSLLDSTDTQYF. The CDR3 DNA reads as TGTGCCAGCAGCTTACTCGATAGCACAGATACGCAGTATTTT.

J is TRBJ1-5 and V is TRBV7-8; 9 nucleotides agree with TRBD1. After removal of 3 bases from V and 9 bases from J, the junction contained 3 bases not matched to a gene. The CDR3 length is 13 residues. Germline assignment: CDR1 SGHVS and CDR2 FQNEAQ. The CDR3 sequence: CASSFRTGAPQHF. As DNA, the CDR3 is TGTGCCAGCAGCTTCAGGACAGGGGCGCCCCAGCATTTT.